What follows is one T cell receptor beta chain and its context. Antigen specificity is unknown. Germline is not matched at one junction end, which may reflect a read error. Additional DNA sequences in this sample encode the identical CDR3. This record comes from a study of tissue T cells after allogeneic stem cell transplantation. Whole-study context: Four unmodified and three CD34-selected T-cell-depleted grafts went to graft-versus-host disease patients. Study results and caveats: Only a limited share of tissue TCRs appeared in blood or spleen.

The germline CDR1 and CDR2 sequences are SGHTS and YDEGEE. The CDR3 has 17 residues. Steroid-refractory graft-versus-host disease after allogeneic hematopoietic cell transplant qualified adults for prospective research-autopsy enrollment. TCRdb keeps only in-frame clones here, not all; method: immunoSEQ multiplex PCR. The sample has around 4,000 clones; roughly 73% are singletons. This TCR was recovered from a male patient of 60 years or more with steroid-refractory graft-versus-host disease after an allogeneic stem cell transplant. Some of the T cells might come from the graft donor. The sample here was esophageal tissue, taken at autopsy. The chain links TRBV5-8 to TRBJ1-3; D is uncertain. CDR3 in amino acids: CASSLPKDWYSGNTIYF. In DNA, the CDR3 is TGTGCTAGCAGCCTACCCAAGGACTGGTACTCTGGAAACACCATATATTTT. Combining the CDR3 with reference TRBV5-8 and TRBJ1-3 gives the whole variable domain EAGVTQSPTHLIKTRGQQATLRCSPISGHTSVYWYQQALGLGLQFLLWYDEGEERNRGNFPPRFSGRQFPNYSSELNVNALELEDSALYLCASSLPKDWYSGNTIYFGEGSWLTVV.